Below, 2 T cell receptor beta chains from the same sample are listed, as sequenced in a study of blood T cell repertoires in COVID-19. Clones were sequenced by immunoSEQ multiplex PCR, and TCRdb holds only the in-frame ones, with some missing. This table has some 71,000 clones, approximately 80% appearing once. Material for sequencing was peripheral blood. The receptors originated from a man aged 50 to 60 with COVID-19, enrolled during active disease.

The DNA for the CDR3 is TGTGCCAGCAGCCCGGACAGGGGAGGGCGGGGCAAGCAGTTCTTC. Translating gives CASSPDRGGRGKQFF. This chain uses TRBV2 with TRBJ2-1, with 9 nucleotides matching TRBD1. The V gene's germline CDR1 is SNHLY and CDR2 FYNNEI. Trimming took 6 bases from V and 11 from J; bases not matched to a gene: 14. The CDR3 runs 15 residues.

This rearrangement joins TRBV12-5 to TRBJ2-2; 8 bases are shared with TRBD1. This CDR3 is built from 15 residues. Germline assignment: CDR1 LGHNT and CDR2 FRNRAP. The J segment lost 6 bases and the V segment lost 6 bases, leaving 9 bases of the junction unmatched. As DNA, the CDR3 is TGTGCTAGTGGCCCTTCAGGGGGCTCATCCGGGGAGCTGTTTTTT. Translated: CASGPSGGSSGELFF.